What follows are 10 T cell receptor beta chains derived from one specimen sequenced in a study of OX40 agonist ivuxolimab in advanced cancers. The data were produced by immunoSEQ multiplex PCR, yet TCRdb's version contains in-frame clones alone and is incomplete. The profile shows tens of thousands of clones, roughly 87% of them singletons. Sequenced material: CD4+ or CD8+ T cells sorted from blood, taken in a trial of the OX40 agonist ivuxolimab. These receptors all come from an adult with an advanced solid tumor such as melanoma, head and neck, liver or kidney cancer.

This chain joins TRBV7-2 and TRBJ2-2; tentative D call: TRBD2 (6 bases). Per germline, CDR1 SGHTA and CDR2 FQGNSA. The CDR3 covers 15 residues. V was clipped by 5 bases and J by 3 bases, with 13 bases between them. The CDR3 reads CASSKSREYTGELFF. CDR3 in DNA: TGTGCCAGCAGCAAGAGTCGGGAGTACACCGGGGAGCTGTTTTTT.

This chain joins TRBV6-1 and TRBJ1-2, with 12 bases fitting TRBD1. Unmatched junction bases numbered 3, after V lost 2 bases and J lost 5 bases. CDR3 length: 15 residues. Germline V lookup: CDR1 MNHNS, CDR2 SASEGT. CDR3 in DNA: TGTGCCAGCAGTGAACGGGACAGGGGGCATTATGGCTACACCTTC. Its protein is CASSERDRGHYGYTF.

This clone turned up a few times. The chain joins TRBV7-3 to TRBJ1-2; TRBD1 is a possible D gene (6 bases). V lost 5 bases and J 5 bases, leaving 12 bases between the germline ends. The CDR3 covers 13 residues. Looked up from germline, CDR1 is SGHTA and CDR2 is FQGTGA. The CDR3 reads CASSKGDGYGYTF. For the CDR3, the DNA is TGTGCCAGCAGCAAGGGGGACGGGTATGGCTACACCTTC. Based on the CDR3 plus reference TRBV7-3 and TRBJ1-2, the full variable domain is GAGVSQTPSNKVTEKGKYVELRCDPISGHTALYWYRQSLGQGPEFLIYFQGTGAADDSGLPNDRFFAVRPEGSVSTLKIQRTERGDSAVYLCASSKGDGYGYTFGSGTRLTVV.

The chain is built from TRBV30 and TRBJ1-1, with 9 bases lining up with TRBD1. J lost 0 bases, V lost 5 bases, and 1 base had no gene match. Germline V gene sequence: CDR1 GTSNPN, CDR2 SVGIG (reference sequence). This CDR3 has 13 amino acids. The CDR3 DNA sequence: TGTGCCTGGGACAGGGGGATGAACACTGAAGCTTTCTTT. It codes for CAWDRGMNTEAFF.

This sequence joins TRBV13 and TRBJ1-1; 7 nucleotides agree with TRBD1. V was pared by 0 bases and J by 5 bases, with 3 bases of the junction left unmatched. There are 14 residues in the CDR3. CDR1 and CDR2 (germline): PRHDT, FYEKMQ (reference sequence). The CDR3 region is CASSLGQGKTEAFF. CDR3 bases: TGTGCCAGCAGCTTAGGACAGGGGAAGACTGAAGCTTTCTTT.

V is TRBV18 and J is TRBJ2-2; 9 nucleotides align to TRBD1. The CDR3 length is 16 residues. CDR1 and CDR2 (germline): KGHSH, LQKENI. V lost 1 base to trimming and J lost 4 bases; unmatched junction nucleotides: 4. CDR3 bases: TGTGCCAGCTCACCACTGGACAGGGGAGTCACCGGGGAGCTGTTTTTT. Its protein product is CASSPLDRGVTGELFF.

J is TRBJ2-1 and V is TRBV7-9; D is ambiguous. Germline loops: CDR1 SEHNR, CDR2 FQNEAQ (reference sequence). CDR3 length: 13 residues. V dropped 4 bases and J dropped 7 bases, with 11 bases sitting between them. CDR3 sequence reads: CASSSTNQNEQFF. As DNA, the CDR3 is TGTGCCAGCAGCTCAACCAACCAAAATGAGCAGTTCTTC.

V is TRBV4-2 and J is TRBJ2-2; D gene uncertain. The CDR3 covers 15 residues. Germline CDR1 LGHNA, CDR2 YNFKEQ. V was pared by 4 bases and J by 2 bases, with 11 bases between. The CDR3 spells CASSPAEINTGELFF. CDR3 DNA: TGTGCCAGCAGCCCGGCGGAAATTAACACCGGGGAGCTGTTTTTT.

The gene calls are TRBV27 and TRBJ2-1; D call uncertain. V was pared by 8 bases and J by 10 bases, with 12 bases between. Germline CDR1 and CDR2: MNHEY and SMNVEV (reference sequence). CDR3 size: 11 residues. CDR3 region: CASGSVLEQFF. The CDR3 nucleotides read TGTGCCAGCGGATCGGTCCTGGAGCAGTTCTTC.

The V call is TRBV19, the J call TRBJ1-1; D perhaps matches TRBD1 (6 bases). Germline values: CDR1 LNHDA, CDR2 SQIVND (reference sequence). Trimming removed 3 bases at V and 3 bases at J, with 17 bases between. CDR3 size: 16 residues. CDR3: CASSIGGGRGDTEAFF. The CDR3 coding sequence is TGTGCCAGTAGTATTGGCGGGGGGCGCGGAGACACTGAAGCTTTCTTT.